These T cell receptor beta chains were read from a single sample in a study of blood T cell repertoires in COVID-19. Libraries were prepared by immunoSEQ multiplex PCR; TCRdb keeps only in-frame clonotypes and omits some of them. The sample contains around 150,000 clones, over 80% of which appear only once. The sample taken for sequencing was peripheral blood. These receptors originate from a woman aged 55-70 years who had recovered from COVID-19. Each CDR3 is given with its conserved first and last residue. D genes are given only for firm matches. Rows give clone size only sometimes, using once, few, many, or a class for an expanded clone.

d_call	clone_size	cdr3_length	v_call	j_call	cdr3_nt	cdr3_aa
TRBD2	-	14	TRBV6-5	TRBJ2-1	TGTGCCAGCGGAGATAGCGGGGGGGTAAATGAGCAGTTCTTC	CASGDSGGVNEQFF
-	-	19	TRBV6-2/TRBV6-3	TRBJ1-6	TGTGCCAGCAGTCGCAAGGCCGGAAATCGGGGGGTATATAATTCACCCCTCCACTTT	CASSRKAGNRGVYNSPLHF
TRBD1	-	16	TRBV19	TRBJ2-2	TGTGCCAGTAGTATCCGGACAGGGGGTAACACCGGGGAGCTGTTTTTT	CASSIRTGGNTGELFF
-	-	14	TRBV30	TRBJ2-5	TGTGCCTGGAGCCAATCGGGTTTTACGGAGACCCAGTACTTC	CAWSQSGFTETQYF
-	-	15	TRBV5-1	TRBJ1-5	TGCGCCAGCAGACAGTTCCCATACAGCAATCAGCCCCAGCATTTT	CASRQFPYSNQPQHF
-	-	14	TRBV5-1	TRBJ2-5	TGCGCCAGCAGCTTGTCAGGCAGGCAAGAGACCCAGTACTTC	CASSLSGRQETQYF
-	-	13	TRBV28	TRBJ1-2	TGTGCCAGCAGGACTGTCTTAATCGATGGCTACACCTTC	CASRTVLIDGYTF
-	-	13	TRBV29-1	TRBJ2-7	TGCAGCGTCGGGGGGACAGGATTCTACGAGCAGTACTTC	CSVGGTGFYEQYF
-	once	15	TRBV7-6	TRBJ2-3	TGTGCCAGCGCACGGAGGGGGCAAATTCCAGATACGCAGTATTTT	CASARRGQIPDTQYF
TRBD1	-	16	TRBV5-1	TRBJ2-4	TGCGCCAGCAGCCACGGACAGGGGGCGCTGAAAAACATTCAGTACTTC	CASSHGQGALKNIQYF
TRBD1	once	14	TRBV6-2/TRBV6-3	TRBJ1-5	TGTGCCAGCAGTTACGGAGGGGGCCCCCATTCCCAGCATTTT	CASSYGGGPHSQHF
TRBD1	-	15	TRBV4-2	TRBJ1-5	TGTGCCAGCAGCCAGTCGGGACAGGGCGATCAGCCCCAGCATTTT	CASSQSGQGDQPQHF
-	few	13	TRBV6-5	TRBJ1-2	TGTGCCAGTTACAGCGGAAGCAACTATGGCTACACCTTC	CASYSGSNYGYTF
TRBD2	-	18	TRBV4-2	TRBJ2-2	TGTGCCAGCAGCCAAGATCAACTAGCGGGGACGAACACCGGGGAGCTGTTTTTT	CASSQDQLAGTNTGELFF
TRBD1	-	16	TRBV2	TRBJ1-3	TGTGCCAGCGTTCTGGGACAGCCAAACTCTGGAAACACCATATATTTT	CASVLGQPNSGNTIYF
-	-	14	TRBV6-1	TRBJ1-5	TGTGCCAGCAGTGAGAACAGTCCCCATCAGCCCCAGCATTTT	CASSENSPHQPQHF
TRBD1	-	14	TRBV5-1	TRBJ1-5	TGCGCCAGCAGCTTCACAGGGGTAGAACAGCCCCAGCATTTT	CASSFTGVEQPQHF
-	-	12	TRBV5-1	TRBJ2-1	TGCGCCAGCAGCCCTGGAGAGCGCCCCTTTTTCTTC	CASSPGERPFFF
TRBD2	once	14	TRBV6-5	TRBJ2-5	TGTGCCAGCGGGAGCGGGGGGGATTTAGAGACCCAGTACTTC	CASGSGGDLETQYF
TRBD2	once	15	TRBV3-1/TRBV3-2	TRBJ2-3	TGTGCCAGCAGCCCCGGACTAGTCGTATCAGATACGCAGTATTTT	CASSPGLVVSDTQYF
-	-	14	TRBV18	TRBJ2-2	TGTGCCAGCTCAGGGCGTACGAACACCGGGGAGCTGTTTTTT	CASSGRTNTGELFF
TRBD2	-	15	TRBV29-1	TRBJ2-3	TGCAGCGTTGTTGGTGGCGGGGGAAGCACAGATACGCAGTATTTT	CSVVGGGGSTDTQYF
-	few	15	TRBV18	TRBJ1-3	TGTGCCAGCTCACCCGGGAAGGGCCCTGGAAACACCATATATTTT	CASSPGKGPGNTIYF
-	-	15	TRBV4-2	TRBJ1-3	TGTGCCAGCAGCCAAGCGACAGACTCTGGAAACACCATATATTTT	CASSQATDSGNTIYF
-	once	15	TRBV29-1	TRBJ2-1	TGCAGCGTTACCCCGGGACTGGGCTCCTACAATGAGCAGTTCTTC	CSVTPGLGSYNEQFF
-	-	13	TRBV4-1	TRBJ1-1	TGCGCCAGCAGCCAAGTAAGCGGGACTGAAGCTTTCTTT	CASSQVSGTEAFF
-	-	15	TRBV7-8	TRBJ1-2	TGTGCCAGCAGCTTAGCCCCAGGGGTTAACTATGGCTACACCTTC	CASSLAPGVNYGYTF
TRBD1	-	15	TRBV5-1	TRBJ2-1	TGCGCCAGCAGCCCGGGACAGGGGGCTAGCGATGAGCAGTTCTTC	CASSPGQGASDEQFF
-	-	14	TRBV11-1	TRBJ2-2	TGTGCCAGCAGCCCCCTTCTAAGCACCGGGGAGCTGTTTTTT	CASSPLLSTGELFF
TRBD1	few	14	TRBV7-9	TRBJ1-2	TGTGCCAGCAGCATTCCGGGACAGGGTAGTGGCTACACCTTC	CASSIPGQGSGYTF
-	few	15	TRBV9	TRBJ2-5	TGTGCCAGCAGCGTAGGCGGGGCAAACCAAGAGACCCAGTACTTC	CASSVGGANQETQYF
TRBD1	-	14	TRBV5-1	TRBJ2-7	TGCGCCAGCAGCCGAACAGGGGGCGGCTACGAGCAGTACTTC	CASSRTGGGYEQYF
TRBD1	once	16	TRBV4-1	TRBJ2-7	TGCGCCAGCAGCCAAGACCGGGACAGGGGCCCCTACGAGCAGTACTTC	CASSQDRDRGPYEQYF
-	-	17	TRBV28	TRBJ1-5	TGTGCCAGCAGTTTTACAGCAGGGTTTGGGGAAAATCAGCCCCAGCATTTT	CASSFTAGFGENQPQHF
-	-	14	TRBV28	TRBJ2-5	TGTGCCAGCAGTAAAGGCGGACAGCAAGAGACCCAGTACTTC	CASSKGGQQETQYF
-	-	15	TRBV7-2	TRBJ1-3	TGTGCCAGCAGCTCTGAGACAGGCTCTGGAAACACCATATATTTT	CASSSETGSGNTIYF
-	-	13	TRBV6-5	TRBJ2-5	TGTGCCAGCAGAAAGGGAACAGGGGAGACCCAGTACTTC	CASRKGTGETQYF
TRBD2	-	15	TRBV6-5	TRBJ2-1	TGTGCCAGCAGGGAGCGGGGGGGCCTATCCAATGAGCAGTTCTTC	CASRERGGLSNEQFF
-	-	18	TRBV6-1	TRBJ2-2	TGTGCCAGCAGTGAAACGCTATTCCCCGGACAGAACACCGGGGAGCTGTTTTTT	CASSETLFPGQNTGELFF
TRBD2	-	17	TRBV5-1	TRBJ2-3	TGCGCCAGCAGCTTGCGGGCTAGCGGGGGCCCTACAGATACGCAGTATTTT	CASSLRASGGPTDTQYF
-	-	16	TRBV28	TRBJ1-5	TGTGCCAGCAGCTCAGGGGAGGGTGTCACAAATCAGCCCCAGCATTTT	CASSSGEGVTNQPQHF
-	-	14	TRBV7-9	TRBJ2-7	TGTGCCAGCAGCTTAGGGACAGCAACCTACGAGCAGTACTTC	CASSLGTATYEQYF
TRBD1	-	13	TRBV19	TRBJ1-2	TGTGCCAGTAGACGGGACAGCCGGTATGGCTACACCTTC	CASRRDSRYGYTF
TRBD1	-	14	TRBV12-5	TRBJ1-6	TGTGCTAGTGGTTTGGTGACAGGGATAACACCCCTCCACTTT	CASGLVTGITPLHF
TRBD1	-	16	TRBV28	TRBJ2-5	TGTGCCAGCAGTTTCTGGGGACAGGCGGGAAGAGAGACCCAGTACTTC	CASSFWGQAGRETQYF
TRBD1	-	13	TRBV6-5	TRBJ1-5	TGTGCCAGCAAGGGTGCAGGGGGTCAGCCCCAGCATTTT	CASKGAGGQPQHF
TRBD1	-	16	TRBV3-1/TRBV3-2	TRBJ2-2	TGTGCCAGCAGACTACAGGGGGCTGGGTTGGCCGGGGAGCTGTTTTTT	CASRLQGAGLAGELFF
-	-	16	TRBV19	TRBJ1-4	TGTGCCAGTAGTAAGCTCGGGACTGCAACTAATGAAAAACTGTTTTTT	CASSKLGTATNEKLFF
-	once	16	TRBV5-1	TRBJ1-3	TGCGCCAGCAGCTTTACGGGACACCTCTCTGGAAACACCATATATTTT	CASSFTGHLSGNTIYF
TRBD1	-	14	TRBV28	TRBJ1-2	TGTGCCAGCAGTTTGAGGACAGGGCACTATGGCTACACCTTC	CASSLRTGHYGYTF
TRBD2	-	13	TRBV27	TRBJ2-3	TGTGCCAGCAGGGCTAGCGGTGGGGATACGCAGTATTTT	CASRASGGDTQYF